This TCR beta chain originates from a study of shared clonotypes between healthy human individuals (TCRdb year 2020). Turning to the overall study: The cohort comprised a couple of women and a few men aged 18 to 49 years. For each donor, CD4 naive and CD4 memory were each given three plates, CD8 naive was given two plates, and CD8 memory was given one plate. The study deeply sequenced blood TCR repertoires of five healthy adults to estimate repertoire size and the extent of clonotype sharing between individuals. To increase sequencing depth and limit assay-specific biases, TCR repertoire library preparation and sequencing were carried out by different laboratories using diverse techniques. Leukapheresis yielded between about 0.85 and 10 billion PBMCs per donor. Paper-wide results and their limitations: Sampling was restricted to blood, and TCR repertoires in tissues likely differ from the TCR repertoires found in blood. Even with the large sequencing depth, rarefaction of the sorted-subset datasets indicated that sequencing was incomplete. Based on pairwise subsampling, the degree of clonotype sharing among donors was expected to be affected by sequencing depth. The genetic and exposure-history diversity represented was limited by the small number of donors. Naive subsets generally had larger estimated clonotype richness than memory subsets. Higher generation probabilities were observed for clonotypes shared by all four sorted-subset donors than for non-shared clonotypes. When a handful of donors were compared, the shared fraction of clonotypes was around 4.6% for naive CD4, 3% to 4% for naive CD8, 2% to 2.5% for memory CD4, and 0.35% to 0.4% for memory CD8.

Healthy HIV-negative adults with no recently reported acute infections or vaccinations were included as donors. Every donor was a Caucasian adult residing in Nashville, Tennessee, USA. CD4+ T cells were enriched through magnetic negative selection, after which naive cells were positively selected on CD45RA and the remaining negative fraction served as the memory subset. After blood collection by leukapheresis, PBMCs were isolated using Ficoll-Histopaque density gradient centrifugation and then cryopreserved in the vapor phase of liquid nitrogen. Purity and quantity of every magnetically sorted T cell population were checked by analytical flow cytometry. From each sorted fraction, genomic DNA was isolated and quantified by UV absorbance on a Nanodrop 2000c. Using the deep immunoSEQ assay, multiplex PCR amplified TCR CDR3 regions from genomic DNA. Genomic DNA extracted from each cell subset was distributed evenly over all wells of several immunoSEQ 96-well plates, and each plate served as one replicate. Each replicate PCR for sorted subsets received 150 to 250 ng genomic DNA, equal to around 32,000 T cell genomes. Purified libraries were quantified with a Qubit 3.0 fluorometer, sized on a Bioanalyzer 2100, and re-quantified with the KAPA Library Quantification kit. Every immunoSEQ 96-well plate was sequenced on a separate single-read 150-cycle Illumina NextSeq 550 flow cell. The source study handled its data this way. Because only junctional sequences without quality scores were contained in the immunoSEQ output, filtering matching that applied to full-length reads could not be performed. Sequences were annotated with PyIR, a Python wrapper for IgBLAST v1.9, using IMGT germline references to assign V/J genes and CDR3. Reads were removed for weak V/J assignments (E-value above 1e-6), missing CDR3, stop codons, out-of-frame junctions, or ambiguous translated residues. A V3J clonotype was defined by an identical inferred V gene, J gene, and CDR3 amino acid sequence. To compute the percentage overlap between repertoires, the number of shared unique clonotypes was divided by the size of the smaller repertoire. Three approaches were used to assess repertoire richness: RTK rarefaction, the Chao1 estimator, and Recon v2.1 estimates of unobserved clonotypes. OLGA was used to compute generation probabilities for all TCRbeta clonotypes that the gDNA method yielded from a few donors. In TCRdb, the immuneACCESS table is reduced to in-frame sequences with V and J assigned. These tables do not hold every clone; where another copy was compared, an unresolved V gene accounts for under half, and the others remain unexplained. V, J and clone size are taken as reported in that table, and D and trimming were inferred from the DNA itself. In this sample the table shows roughly 2.5 million clones, about 92% of which occur a single time. The ten largest clones take up 0.13% to 0.15% of the sample.

Points on this clone: Its antigen is not yet known. No qualities accompany the bases; no much larger clone lies one base away.

The specimen was naive CD4+ T cells sorted from blood. The cell subset or site label here, explained by the study, means: CD45RA+ positively selected. This clonotype was obtained from a man aged 18-30 years in good health.

The CDR3 protein: CASSRSQTSYKETQYF. The DNA sequence follows: TGTGCCAGCAGTAGGTCCCAGACTAGCTATAAAGAGACCCAGTACTTC. Here the chain combines TRBV6-6 and TRBJ2-5, and TRBD2 aligns with 7 junction nucleotides. The CDR3, cysteine through phenylalanine, is 16 amino acids long. The CDR3 DNA has 48 bases and is translated from base 1. After removal of 5 bases from V and 3 bases from J, the junction retains 12 bases not matched to a gene. CDR1 and CDR2, looked up from the germline V gene (reference sequence), are MNHNY and SVGAGI.